Each of the 30 T cell receptor beta chains below was sequenced from the same sample in a study of cytomegalovirus exposure and HLA in healthy donors. PCR employed 60 Vbeta and 13 Jbeta primers. Sequencing was performed with immunoSEQ multiplex PCR; in TCRdb, only in-frame clones are kept and a portion is missing. The sample comprises about 100,000 clones, approximately 82% of which are singletons, and about 1.1% rests with the top ten. Sample: PBMCs. The receptors stem from a woman between 18 and 30 years old in good health and CMV-seronegative.

This chain connects TRBV4-1 to TRBJ2-1; D gene uncertain. Germline V gives CDR1 MGHRA, CDR2 YSYEKL. The V end was cut by 1 base, the J end by 0 bases, with 10 bases between. The CDR3 has 16 residues. CDR3: CASSQAPRSSYNEQFF. The CDR3 DNA reads as TGCGCCAGCAGCCAAGCTCCGCGATCCTCCTACAATGAGCAGTTCTTC.

The V call is TRBV20-1, the J call TRBJ1-2; D is uncertain. Germline loops: CDR1 DFQATT, CDR2 SNEGSKA (reference sequence). The CDR3 runs to 9 residues. V lost 2 bases and J 7 bases, leaving 2 bases between the germline ends. CDR3 nucleotides: TGCAGTGCTAGACTTGGCTACACCTTC. This encodes CSARLGYTF.

As regards this clone: One end of the junction does not line up with germline, which may come from a read error. The chain uses TRBV7-9 and TRBJ1-2; D unclear. Germline V gene lookup returns CDR1 SEHNR and CDR2 FQNEAQ (reference sequence). The CDR3 totals 14 residues. The CDR3 coding sequence is TGTTCCAGCAGCTCCGTGACGGCGGACTATGGCTACACCTTC. It codes for CSSSSVTADYGYTF.

This sequence joins TRBV7-2 and TRBJ2-3; D is ambiguous. V lost 5 bases and J 12 bases, leaving 18 bases between the germline ends. Looked up from germline, CDR1 is SGHTA and CDR2 is FQGNSA. The CDR3 contains 13 residues. The CDR3 loop reads CASSVPAVRLQYF. The CDR3 DNA is TGTGCCAGCAGCGTACCCGCCGTGAGGCTACAGTATTTT.

J is TRBJ2-3 and V is TRBV30; 8 bases match TRBD2. This CDR3 is 16 amino acids long. Germline CDR1 reads GTSNPN; CDR2 reads SVGIG (reference sequence). Trimming at V came to 0 bases and at J to 6 bases, leaving 11 bases not matched to a gene. The CDR3 loop is CAWSVGGLVFSDTQYF. The DNA of the CDR3 is TGTGCCTGGAGTGTAGGGGGACTAGTGTTTTCGGATACGCAGTATTTT.

This chain joins TRBV10-3 and TRBJ2-3; 10 bases map to TRBD2. The CDR3 spans 15 residues. Looked up from germline, CDR1 is ENHRY and CDR2 is SYGVKD. Trimming cost V 3 bases and J 9 bases; bases outside gene matches: 9. CDR3 coding DNA: TGTGCCATCAGTGATACAGTAGCGGGAGGAATGACGCAGTATTTT. Translated, it gives CAISDTVAGGMTQYF.

This clone was seen only once. V is TRBV5-8 and J is TRBJ2-7, with D hard to call. CDR1 is SGHTS, CDR2 YDEGEE, per germline. The CDR3 is 11 residues long. The CDR3 bases are TGTGGTTCAGGTAACGGATACGAGCAGTACTTC. It translates to CGSGNGYEQYF.

There are a few counts of this clone. This chain connects TRBV5-1 to TRBJ2-6; D might be TRBD1 (6 bases). The germline V and J ends were trimmed by 4 bases and 2 bases, with 10 bases remaining between them. The V gene's germline CDR1 is SGHRS and CDR2 YFSETQ. The CDR3 loop spans 15 amino acids. In DNA, the CDR3 is TGCGCCAGCAGCATCACAGGGACTGGGGCCAACGTCCTGACTTTC. Translated, it gives CASSITGTGANVLTF.

The chain is built from TRBV15 and TRBJ1-5; D perhaps matches TRBD1 (6 bases). CDR1 is LNHNV and CDR2 is YYDKDF in the germline V gene (reference sequence). The germline V and J ends were trimmed by 5 bases and 5 bases, with 16 bases remaining between them. The length of the CDR3 is 15 residues. In DNA, the CDR3 is TGTGCCACCAGCCGACGCAGGGGTTGGGATCAGCCCCAGCATTTT. Translating it yields CATSRRRGWDQPQHF.

This rearrangement joins TRBV11-3 to TRBJ2-7, with 7 bases matching TRBD2. The CDR3 totals 14 residues. From germline, CDR1 is SGHNT and CDR2 YENEEA. J lost 3 bases, V lost 8 bases, and 10 bases had no gene match. This CDR3 is CASSPGGSHYEQYF. CDR3 nucleotide sequence: TGTGCCAGCTCACCCGGGGGGTCTCACTACGAGCAGTACTTC.

This rearrangement joins TRBV28 to TRBJ2-1; TRBD2 matches 7 bases. CDR3 length equals 14 residues. The germline V gene has CDR1 MDHEN and CDR2 SYDVKM. J was trimmed by 6 bases and V by 8 bases; bases with no gene match: 10. The CDR3 reads CASYSGINLNEQFF. The CDR3 DNA follows: TGTGCCAGCTACAGCGGGATCAACCTCAATGAGCAGTTCTTC.

This clone is a singleton in its sample. Other DNA sequences in this sample translate to the same CDR3. The V and J genes are TRBV15 and TRBJ2-7; 8 bases are shared with TRBD1. Germline CDR1 and CDR2: LNHNV and YYDKDF (reference sequence). This CDR3 has 11 residues. The V and J ends lost 8 bases and 3 bases, in that order; junction bases with no gene match: 0. DNA for the CDR3: TGTGCCACCGGACAGGGCTACGAGCAGTACTTC. Translation: CATGQGYEQYF.

This clone appeared once. In nucleotides, the CDR3 is TGTGCCAGCAGCTCGCCCAGGGGCACCTACAATGAGCAGTTCTTC. Its translation: CASSSPRGTYNEQFF. V and J are TRBV9 and TRBJ2-1; TRBD1 is a possible D gene (6 bases). V dropped 4 bases and J dropped 2 bases, with 13 bases sitting between them. Germline V gene data show CDR1 as SGDLS and CDR2 as YYNGEE. The CDR3 extends over 15 amino acids.

J is TRBJ1-2 and V is TRBV29-1, with 7 positions matching TRBD1. Trimming at V came to 4 bases and at J to 2 bases, leaving 4 bases not matched to a gene. Germline CDR1 is SQVTM and CDR2 is ANQGSEA. CDR3 size: 13 residues. The CDR3 sequence: CSVGGGANYGYTF. As DNA, the CDR3 is TGCAGCGTTGGAGGGGGCGCAAACTATGGCTACACCTTC.

This clone was observed a few times. Different DNA sequences within this sample yield the same CDR3. The J gene is TRBJ2-3, the V gene TRBV10-3; 8 bases are shared with TRBD1. V lost 2 bases to trimming and J lost 4 bases; unmatched junction nucleotides: 5. The CDR3 loop spans 15 amino acids. Germline assignment: CDR1 ENHRY and CDR2 SYGVKD. Written as DNA, the CDR3 is TGTGCCATCAGTGAGCCACGACAGGGGTCAGATACGCAGTATTTT. Translating gives CAISEPRQGSDTQYF.

This clone has only one observation. The chain carries TRBV7-9 and TRBJ2-7; no reliable D call. In germline, CDR1 is SEHNR, CDR2 FQNEAQ (reference sequence). CDR3 length equals 11 residues. The germline V and J ends were trimmed by 5 bases and 3 bases, with 5 bases remaining between them. The chain's CDR3 is CASSPYYEQYF. CDR3 nucleotides: TGTGCCAGCAGCCCGTACTACGAGCAGTACTTC.

This sequence joins TRBV6-1 and TRBJ1-5; D uncertain. Trimming took 11 bases from V and 7 from J, leaving 21 bases between them. CDR1 MNHNS and CDR2 SASEGT come from the germline V gene. This CDR3 comprises 14 residues. The CDR3 sequence is CAGPGQDKRQPQHF. The CDR3 nucleotides are TGTGCCGGTCCAGGCCAGGATAAACGACAGCCCCAGCATTTT.

A few counts support this clone. J is TRBJ2-5 and V is TRBV14; D is unresolved. The CDR3 length is 13 residues. V dropped 4 bases and J dropped 5 bases, with 11 bases sitting between them. CDR1 and CDR2 from the germline V gene are SGHDN and FVKESK. This chain's CDR3 is CASSPLTWETQYF. The CDR3 region has the DNA TGTGCCAGCAGCCCCCTGACATGGGAGACCCAGTACTTC.

The chain has TRBV7-9 and TRBJ2-5; no clear D gene. V lost 5 bases, J lost 2 bases, and 9 bases lay in between. This CDR3 is built from 13 residues. In germline, CDR1 is SEHNR, CDR2 FQNEAQ (reference sequence). In DNA, the CDR3 is TGTGCCAGCAGCGGAAGAGGACAAGAGACCCAGTACTTC. Protein product: CASSGRGQETQYF.

J is TRBJ1-2 and V is TRBV5-4; 8 bases are shared with TRBD1. The germline V gene encodes CDR1 SGHNT and CDR2 YYREEE (reference sequence). With 4 bases clipped from V and 8 bases from J, the junction kept 16 bases outside the gene matches. The CDR3 length is 16 residues. The DNA of the CDR3 is TGTGCCAGCAGCGGAGGACAGGGAAGTCCTTTTCGGGGCTACACCTTC. Protein sequence: CASSGGQGSPFRGYTF.

This chain connects TRBV6-4 to TRBJ1-1; 7 positions agree with TRBD1. The CDR3 runs 20 residues. J gave up 1 base and V 0 bases, and 17 bases lay outside the gene matches. Germline V gene sequence: CDR1 MRHNA, CDR2 SNTAGT. The CDR3 loop reads CASSDSTGWWITTSNTEAFF. In nucleotides, the CDR3 is TGTGCCAGCAGTGACTCGACAGGGTGGTGGATTACTACTTCGAACACTGAAGCTTTCTTT.

This chain links TRBV2 with TRBJ1-5; no clear D. Germline V gene data show CDR1 as SNHLY and CDR2 as FYNNEI. The CDR3 length is 12 residues. V lost 7 bases and J 4 bases, leaving 8 bases between the germline ends. The CDR3 spells CASKDSNQPQHF. The DNA for the CDR3 is TGTGCCAGCAAGGACTCTAATCAGCCCCAGCATTTT.

The rearrangement links TRBV7-2 to TRBJ1-4, with a possible D match to TRBD1 (6 bases). CDR1 and CDR2 from the germline V gene are SGHTA and FQGNSA. The CDR3 consists of 14 residues. Trimming cost V 1 base and J 8 bases, with 11 bases left between them. The CDR3 nucleotides read TGTGCCAGCAGCTTAGGAGGGGGATCGGAAAAACTGTTTTTT. Amino acid sequence: CASSLGGGSEKLFF.

This chain uses TRBV28 with TRBJ1-6, with D possibly matching TRBD1 (5 bases). This CDR3 contains 15 residues. Germline V CDR1 and CDR2: MDHEN, SYDVKM. Trimming took off 7 bases at V and 0 bases at J, with 10 bases between the two ends. CDR3 nucleotides: TGTGCCAGCACTGCCGACAGCTCCTATAATTCACCCCTCCACTTT. Translating gives CASTADSSYNSPLHF.

J is TRBJ1-5 and V is TRBV5-1; D is possibly TRBD1 (5 bases). The V end lost 4 bases, the J end lost 5 bases, and 25 bases lay between the germline ends. Germline assignment: CDR1 SGHRS and CDR2 YFSETQ. This CDR3 region has 18 residues. The CDR3 reads CASSGLQVAPQRYQPQHF. Here the CDR3 DNA reads TGCGCCAGCAGCGGATTACAGGTGGCTCCCCAGCGCTATCAGCCCCAGCATTTT.

The genes are TRBV6-6 and TRBJ2-7; D gene ambiguous. Germline V CDR1 and CDR2: MNHNY, SVGAGI (reference sequence). The CDR3 consists of 13 residues. The ends were cut back, 2 bases at V and 0 bases at J, with 5 bases in the middle. In DNA, the CDR3 is TGTGCCAGCAGTTACGGCCCCTCCTACGAGCAGTACTTC. Protein: CASSYGPSYEQYF.

This clone was counted a few times. This chain joins TRBV5-6 and TRBJ1-5, with D tentatively TRBD1 (6 bases). CDR3 length: 17 amino acids. Germline V gene data show CDR1 as SGHDT and CDR2 as YYEEEE. Trimming removed 5 bases from V and 0 bases from J, with 18 bases in between. CDR3 nucleotide sequence: TGTGCCAGCAGACCAGGACAGAGCGCTTCTAGCAATCAGCCCCAGCATTTT. Translated: CASRPGQSASSNQPQHF.

The J gene is TRBJ2-5, the V gene TRBV7-9, with TRBD2 matching over 7 bases. V gave up 2 bases and J gave up 3 bases; unmatched junction bases: 6. The germline V gene has CDR1 SEHNR and CDR2 FQNEAQ (reference sequence). CDR3 size: 15 residues. This CDR3 is CASSLSYGREETQYF. DNA of the CDR3: TGTGCCAGCAGCTTATCGTATGGGAGGGAAGAGACCCAGTACTTC.

This chain links TRBV7-9 with TRBJ2-2, with D possibly being TRBD2 (6 bases). V was trimmed by 10 bases and J by 2 bases, leaving 17 bases between them. The CDR3 runs to 15 residues. Germline CDR1 and CDR2: SEHNR and FQNEAQ (reference sequence). The CDR3 loop is CATTLGGVNTGELFF. Here the CDR3 DNA reads TGTGCCACCACCCTGGGAGGTGTAAACACCGGGGAGCTGTTTTTT.

The chain employs TRBV2 and TRBJ2-2; a possible D gene is TRBD1 (5 bases). The V end was cut by 5 bases, the J end by 4 bases, with 20 bases between. Looked up from germline, CDR1 is SNHLY and CDR2 is FYNNEI. This CDR3 comprises 17 residues. The CDR3, as DNA: TGTGCCAGCAGTACCGCCAAGGGCAGGGTGAGCACCGGGGAGCTGTTTTTT. It specifies CASSTAKGRVSTGELFF.